The clone carrying this T cell receptor beta chain was seen at least ten times. The sample originates from a study of T-cell reconstitution after alpha-beta-depleted transplantation in children. Researchers prepared the TCRbeta library using unique molecular identifiers, the study reports. Each CDR3 protein gets one entry after TCRdb re-called the PCR reads with MiXCR. The sample has 350,000 to 400,000 distinct CDR3 sequences, 13% seen once. The specimen comprised PBMCs, sampled from the stem cell graft. This receptor was identified in a human donor who donated a stem cell graft to a child with Fanconi anemia.

DNA for the CDR3: TGCGCCTCCAGTCGGGGTCCAGGGAACACTGAAGCTTTCTTT. The encoded protein is CASSRGPGNTEAFF. This chain links TRBV5-1 with TRBJ1-1; D remains unclear. The CDR3 sequence is 14 residues long. The V and J ends lost 10 bases and 1 base respectively, with 17 bases between them. Germline lookup yields CDR1 SGHRS and CDR2 YFSETQ.